Below are 25 T cell receptor beta chains sequenced from a single sample in a study of tumour-infiltrating T cells in Burkitt lymphoma. Data came from immunoSEQ multiplex PCR; TCRdb stores just in-frame clones and leaves some out. Of around 14,000 clones listed, around 75% are singletons. What was sequenced was tumor tissue. Source of these receptors: a human donor with diffuse large B-cell lymphoma.

This chain connects TRBV7-9 to TRBJ2-1; D possibly corresponds to TRBD1 (6 bases). Trimming removed 5 bases from V and 6 bases from J, with 8 bases in between. The germline V gene has CDR1 SEHNR and CDR2 FQNEAQ (reference sequence). There are 12 residues in the CDR3. Written as DNA, the CDR3 is TGTGCCAGCAGCCCGACAGGCAATGAGCAGTTCTTC. This codes for CASSPTGNEQFF.

Only a few counts were recorded for this clone. The rearrangement uses TRBV4-1 and TRBJ1-1; D gene unclear. The CDR3 is 14 residues long. The V end lost 0 bases, the J end lost 7 bases, and 12 bases lay between the germline ends. Germline assignment: CDR1 MGHRA and CDR2 YSYEKL. The CDR3, as DNA: TGCGCCAGCAGCCAAGATAAGTACATTATTGAAGCTTTCTTT. This translates into CASSQDKYIIEAFF.

This clone was detected a few times. The chain couples TRBV27 to TRBJ2-6; D remains ambiguous. The germline V and J ends were trimmed by 0 bases and 3 bases, with 15 bases remaining between them. The CDR3 sequence is 18 residues long. Germline V lookup: CDR1 MNHEY, CDR2 SMNVEV (reference sequence). CDR3 bases: TGTGCCAGCAGTTTATCGGGCAGGTTGGTGATTGGGGCCAACGTCCTGACTTTC. Protein product: CASSLSGRLVIGANVLTF.

As regards this clone: An end of the junction does not agree with germline; a read error may underlie this. The chain combines TRBV5-1 with TRBJ2-7, with 7 bases matching TRBD2. The CDR3 totals 15 residues. The germline V gene encodes CDR1 SGHRS and CDR2 YFSETQ. The CDR3 is CASSLAAGVSHEQYF. The CDR3 DNA is TGTGCCAGCAGCTTGGCGGCGGGAGTTAGCCACGAGCAGTACTTC.

The rearrangement uses TRBV6-5 and TRBJ2-1; a possible D gene is TRBD1 (8 bases). This CDR3 contains 14 residues. Trimming cost V 10 bases and J 1 base, with 14 bases left between them. Germline CDR1 and CDR2: MNHEY and SVGAGI. In DNA form, the CDR3 reads TGTGCCACCCACAGGGGGGGGTCCTACAATGAGCAGTTCTTC. It codes for CATHRGGSYNEQFF.

This clone was seen a single time. The chain has TRBV4-2 and TRBJ2-5; 15 positions agree with TRBD2. The CDR3 has 17 residues. V lost 3 bases and J lost 7; bases outside the gene matches: 9. The germline CDR1 and CDR2 sequences are LGHNA and YNFKEQ. The CDR3 loop reads CASSHPGLAGGWWTQYF. The CDR3 coding sequence is TGTGCCAGCAGCCACCCCGGACTAGCGGGAGGGTGGTGGACCCAGTACTTC.

The table lists this clone with a few counts. This chain connects TRBV6-1 to TRBJ2-2, with TRBD2 identical over 15 bases. The CDR3 has 18 residues. V was clipped by 4 bases and J by 5 bases; unmatched bases: 8. Germline V gives CDR1 MNHNS, CDR2 SASEGT. The CDR3 DNA reads TGTGCCAGCAGTGGAGGACTAGCGGGAGGGCCTATGACCGGGGAGCTGTTTTTT. It translates to CASSGGLAGGPMTGELFF.

V is TRBV20-1 and J is TRBJ2-1; D ambiguous. The CDR3 length is 10 residues. The germline V and J ends were trimmed by 3 bases and 14 bases, with 11 bases remaining between them. The germline V gene encodes CDR1 DFQATT and CDR2 SNEGSKA (reference sequence). CDR3 sequence reads: CSASDRVEFF. CDR3 sequence (DNA): TGCAGTGCTAGTGACCGGGTGGAGTTCTTC.

The chain is built from TRBV14 and TRBJ1-1; maybe TRBD1 (6 bases). The CDR3 sequence is 15 residues long. The V gene's germline CDR1 is SGHDN and CDR2 FVKESK. Trimming cost V 4 bases and J 6 bases, with 18 bases left between them. The DNA for the CDR3 is TGTGCCAGCAGCCTACGGGGGGCGCGTTGGGCTGAAGCTTTCTTT. It translates to CASSLRGARWAEAFF.

The chain uses TRBV15 and TRBJ1-4; 9 positions agree with TRBD1. The germline V gene encodes CDR1 LNHNV and CDR2 YYDKDF (reference sequence). The CDR3 has 15 residues. The V gene end was trimmed by 2 bases and the J gene end by 6 bases; junction bases not matched to a gene: 4. The CDR3: CATSRLDRGDEKLFF. The CDR3 nucleotides read TGTGCCACCAGCAGACTCGACAGGGGGGATGAAAAACTGTTTTTT. Looking up the rest from reference TRBV15 and TRBJ1-4 gives the full variable domain: DAMVIQNPRYQVTQFGKPVTLSCSQTLNHNVMYWYQQKSSQAPKLLFHYYDKDFNNEADTPDNFQSRRPNTSFCFLDIRSPGLGDTAMYLCATSRLDRGDEKLFFGSGTQLSVL.

This clone ranks as medium-sized. V is TRBV5-1 and J is TRBJ2-7; D gene unclear. The CDR3 has 16 residues. Trimming took off 4 bases at V and 2 bases at J, with 19 bases between the two ends. The germline V gene has CDR1 SGHRS and CDR2 YFSETQ. CDR3 amino acids: CASSLNVGSNPYEQYF. The DNA for the CDR3 is TGCGCCAGCAGCCTGAATGTTGGGTCCAACCCCTACGAGCAGTACTTC.

The genes are TRBV15 and TRBJ1-5; D is unclear. The V gene lost 4 bases and the J gene lost 4 bases, with 11 bases spanning the gap. Per the germline V gene, CDR1 is LNHNV and CDR2 is YYDKDF (reference sequence). The CDR3 spans 14 residues. The CDR3 protein is CATSNRRTNQPQHF. CDR3 in DNA: TGTGCCACCAGCAACCGACGGACTAATCAGCCCCAGCATTTT.

The genes are TRBV6-1 and TRBJ1-2, with a possible D match to TRBD1 (5 bases). Germline loops: CDR1 MNHNS, CDR2 SASEGT. This CDR3 region has 13 residues. V lost 11 bases and J lost 0, with 13 bases in between. The CDR3 reads CAGGTSSNYGYTF. CDR3 bases: TGTGCCGGTGGGACCTCATCTAACTATGGCTACACCTTC.

J is TRBJ1-3 and V is TRBV11-2; D is ambiguous. The V gene's germline CDR1 is SGHAT and CDR2 FQNNGV. Trimming removed 0 bases from V and 3 bases from J, with 9 bases in between. The CDR3 extends over 15 amino acids. The CDR3 sequence: CASSLDGSSGNTIYF. DNA of the CDR3: TGTGCCAGCAGCTTAGACGGCTCTAGTGGAAACACCATATATTTT.

This clone has just a few counts. At one boundary the junction diverges from the germline segment, which might be a read error. The CDR3, as DNA: TGTGCCAGCAATTACAATGAGCAGTTCTTC. Translation: CASNYNEQFF. This rearrangement joins TRBV6-6 to TRBJ2-1; D is ambiguous. This CDR3 is built from 10 residues. The germline V gene encodes CDR1 MNHNY and CDR2 SVGAGI (reference sequence).

This rearrangement joins TRBV4-1 to TRBJ2-7, with TRBD1 matching over 8 bases. Germline-derived CDR1 and CDR2 are MGHRA and YSYEKL. Unmatched junction bases numbered 4, after V lost 3 bases and J lost 0 bases. The CDR3 contains 15 residues. The CDR3 nucleotides are TGCGCCAGCAGCCACGGAGGGACAGGCTCCTACGAGCAGTACTTC. It is translated as CASSHGGTGSYEQYF.

The chain is built from TRBV15 and TRBJ1-1; D gene uncertain. V was clipped by 0 bases and J by 6 bases, with 11 bases between them. Germline CDR1 LNHNV, CDR2 YYDKDF (reference sequence). The CDR3 loop spans 14 amino acids. CDR3 DNA: TGTGCCACCAGCAGAGATCGAAGAGCTTCTGAAGCTTTCTTT. As protein: CATSRDRRASEAFF.

The CDR3 region is CSVGVPGSTGRYEQYF. DNA of the CDR3: TGCAGCGTTGGAGTGCCTGGGAGTACTGGACGGTACGAGCAGTACTTC. This chain connects TRBV29-1 to TRBJ2-7; the D gene is possibly TRBD2 (5 bases). With 4 bases removed from V and 4 bases from J, the gap between germline ends came to 23 bases. The germline V gene has CDR1 SQVTM and CDR2 ANQGSEA. The CDR3 extends over 16 amino acids.

The sample holds one count of this clone. The V gene is TRBV10-2, the J gene TRBJ2-1, with D possibly being TRBD2 (6 bases). The CDR3 consists of 13 residues. Germline V CDR1 and CDR2: WSHSY, SAAADI. The V end was cut by 7 bases, the J end by 1 base, with 8 bases between. DNA of the CDR3: TGCGCCAGCACTGGAGGGTCCTACAATGAGCAGTTCTTC. Translating gives CASTGGSYNEQFF.

The rearrangement uses TRBV12-5 and TRBJ2-2; 9 nucleotides align to TRBD1. The V gene end was trimmed by 4 bases and the J gene end by 1 base; junction bases not matched to a gene: 1. The germline gives CDR1 LGHNT, CDR2 FRNRAP. The length of the CDR3 is 15 residues. The CDR3 sequence: CASGSGQGNTGELFF. The CDR3 DNA reads TGTGCTAGTGGTTCGGGACAGGGGAACACCGGGGAGCTGTTTTTT.

J is TRBJ1-1 and V is TRBV5-1; D may be TRBD1 (5 bases). The CDR3 length is 13 residues. The germline CDR1 and CDR2 sequences are SGHRS and YFSETQ. V was cut by 4 bases and J by 6 bases, with 13 bases left in between. CDR3 amino acids: CASSEGRYAEAFF. In DNA form, the CDR3 reads TGCGCCAGCAGCGAGGGACGTTATGCTGAAGCTTTCTTT.

The J gene is TRBJ2-1, the V gene TRBV29-1; TRBD2 matches at 10 bases. The CDR3 length is 15 residues. Germline CDR1 and CDR2: SQVTM and ANQGSEA. The ends lost 0 bases at V and 4 bases at J; junction bases unmatched: 3. CDR3: CSVEDPSGRYNEQFF. The CDR3 nucleotides are TGCAGCGTTGAAGACCCTAGCGGGAGATACAATGAGCAGTTCTTC.

J is TRBJ1-1 and V is TRBV13, with no clear D. The V gene's germline CDR1 is PRHDT and CDR2 FYEKMQ (reference sequence). V lost 5 bases to trimming and J lost 3 bases, with 7 bases between them. CDR3 length: 12 residues. The CDR3 sequence is CASSLGDTEAFF. The CDR3 DNA reads TGTGCCAGCAGCCTTGGGGACACTGAAGCTTTCTTT.

This clone was observed a handful of times. This sequence joins TRBV9 and TRBJ1-2; possible D gene TRBD1, 6 bases. V lost 4 bases and J lost 8, with 21 bases in between. The CDR3 spans 15 residues. Germline V gives CDR1 SGDLS, CDR2 YYNGEE. This CDR3 is CASSQGFSGIYGYTF. The CDR3 nucleotides read TGTGCCAGCAGCCAGGGGTTCTCCGGAATATACGGCTACACCTTC.

By sample fraction, this clone is medium-sized. The chain has TRBV13 and TRBJ2-1; 9 bases line up with TRBD2. The V gene's germline CDR1 is PRHDT and CDR2 FYEKMQ (reference sequence). The V gene end was trimmed by 5 bases and the J gene end by 6 bases; junction bases not matched to a gene: 11. This CDR3 is 16 amino acids long. CDR3 sequence reads: CASSLETGTSRNEQFF. CDR3 in DNA: TGTGCCAGCAGCCTCGAGACCGGGACTAGCCGCAATGAGCAGTTCTTC.